The 30 T cell receptor beta chains below were found in one sample sequenced in a study of shared clonotypes between healthy human individuals. Clones were read by immunoSEQ multiplex PCR, and TCRdb kept only the in-frame ones, dropping some. Seen here are hundreds of thousands of clones, roughly 77% observed once, and the top ten hold roughly 13%. Sequencing was done on a sample of PBMCs. Every receptor here comes from a woman aged 40 to 55 in good health. Some clones in this sample may be carry-over from other donors' samples.

There are many counts of this clone. The chain uses TRBV7-2 and TRBJ2-3; D is uncertain. The V gene's germline CDR1 is SGHTA and CDR2 FQGNSA. There are 13 residues in the CDR3. The V and J ends lost 5 bases and 1 base respectively, with 7 bases between them. The CDR3 sequence is CASSQARTDTQYF. The CDR3 DNA reads as TGTGCCAGCAGCCAGGCCCGCACAGATACGCAGTATTTT.

A few counts support this clone. This chain uses TRBV5-1 with TRBJ1-1; tentative D call: TRBD1 (5 bases). Trimming took off 4 bases at V and 4 bases at J, with 14 bases between the two ends. Germline-derived CDR1 and CDR2 are SGHRS and YFSETQ. The CDR3 spans 14 residues. DNA for the CDR3: TGCGCCAGCAGCCTTGGAGGGGCAAGCACTGAAGCTTTCTTT. This sequence encodes CASSLGGASTEAFF.

The chain is built from TRBV19 and TRBJ1-2, with TRBD1 identical over 8 bases. The CDR3 length is 14 residues. CDR1 and CDR2 from the germline V gene are LNHDA and SQIVND (reference sequence). Losses at the gene ends were 5 bases for V and 2 bases for J; bases not matched to a gene: 4. The CDR3 spells CASSPQGENYGYTF. The CDR3 DNA is TGTGCCAGTAGTCCACAGGGGGAGAACTATGGCTACACCTTC.

The chain joins TRBV5-4 to TRBJ1-1, with D possibly matching TRBD1 (6 bases). The CDR3 is 13 amino acids. V lost 4 bases to trimming and J lost 10 bases, with 17 bases between them. Germline V gene lookup returns CDR1 SGHNT and CDR2 YYREEE (reference sequence). The CDR3 spells CASSDLRGGGAFF. CDR3 DNA: TGTGCCAGCAGCGACCTCAGGGGAGGAGGAGCTTTCTTT.

With respect to this clone: It differs at one base from a far larger clone, so likely a read error. Distinct nucleotide sequences in the sample also encode this CDR3. CDR3 sequence (DNA): TGTGCCTGGAGTGTAATTGGCAACCTTGGGACCCAGTACTTC. Encoded protein: CAWSVIGNLGTQYF. J is TRBJ2-5 and V is TRBV30, with D hard to call. V was shortened by 0 bases and J by 7 bases, with 15 bases between the two germline ends. CDR3 length equals 14 residues. The V gene's germline CDR1 is GTSNPN and CDR2 SVGIG (reference sequence).

This clone has a handful of counts. The J gene is TRBJ2-5, the V gene TRBV6-6, with 10 bases that match TRBD2. J gave up 4 bases and V 2 bases, and 7 bases lay outside the gene matches. The CDR3 has 16 amino acids. Looked up from germline, CDR1 is MNHNY and CDR2 is SVGAGI (reference sequence). The CDR3: CASSYGLAGVGETQYF. CDR3 sequence (DNA): TGTGCCAGCAGTTACGGGCTAGCGGGAGTAGGAGAGACCCAGTACTTC.

This clone was observed many times. The CDR3 spells CASRSPGNTIYF. Written as DNA, the CDR3 is TGTGCCAGCAGGAGTCCTGGAAACACCATATATTTT. The chain carries TRBV28 and TRBJ1-3, with D uncertain. There are 12 residues in the CDR3. From germline, CDR1 is MDHEN and CDR2 SYDVKM. V lost 6 bases, J lost 2 bases, and 5 bases lay in between.

This chain uses TRBV15 with TRBJ2-1; D is unresolved. The CDR3 has 13 amino acids. Deletions cut 4 bases from V and 12 bases from J, with 16 bases between. Germline V lookup: CDR1 LNHNV, CDR2 YYDKDF (reference sequence). For the CDR3, the DNA is TGTGCCACCAGCAACGGTCTCGCCCCAGGGCAGTTCTTC. Translated, it gives CATSNGLAPGQFF.

The chain links TRBV30 to TRBJ2-7; TRBD2 matches 7 bases. This CDR3 is built from 17 residues. Trimming cost V 0 bases and J 1 base; bases outside gene matches: 12. Germline V lookup: CDR1 GTSNPN, CDR2 SVGIG (reference sequence). The CDR3 spells CAWSVRRDRSGSYEQYF. The CDR3, as DNA: TGTGCCTGGAGTGTAAGGCGAGACCGTAGCGGGTCCTACGAGCAGTACTTC. Based on the CDR3 plus reference TRBV30 and TRBJ2-7, the full variable domain is SQTIHQWPATLVQPVGSPLSLECTVEGTSNPNLYWYRQAAGRGLQLLFYSVGIGQISSEVPQNLSASRPQDRQFILSSKKLLLSDSGFYLCAWSVRRDRSGSYEQYFGPGTRLTVT.

CDR3 DNA: TGTGCCAGCTCGTTTGACAGGGGTAAAAACATTCAGTACTTC. Translated, it gives CASSFDRGKNIQYF. This chain connects TRBV18 to TRBJ2-4; 8 bases fit TRBD1. Germline CDR1 is KGHSH and CDR2 is LQKENI. V shed 6 bases and J 4 bases; nucleotides not matched to a gene: 5. This CDR3 contains 14 residues.

The V gene is TRBV20-1, the J gene TRBJ2-1; no definite D call. Trimming removed 2 bases from V and 12 bases from J, with 8 bases in between. This CDR3 spans 10 amino acids. Per germline, CDR1 DFQATT and CDR2 SNEGSKA (reference sequence). CDR3 nucleotides: TGCAGTGCTAGATTGGCGGTGCAGTTCTTC. It is translated as CSARLAVQFF.

This clone was counted a single time. The chain links TRBV29-1 to TRBJ2-3; possible D gene TRBD2, 7 bases. V gave up 3 bases and J gave up 5 bases, with 12 bases separating them. From germline, CDR1 is SQVTM and CDR2 ANQGSEA. The CDR3 loop spans 13 amino acids. Here the CDR3 DNA reads TGCAGCGTTGATAGGGGGGGCGAAGATACGCAGTATTTT. Protein sequence: CSVDRGGEDTQYF.

This clone was detected a few times. The same CDR3 is also encoded by other DNA sequences in this sample. The chain employs TRBV5-1 and TRBJ1-6; D is unclear. The CDR3 runs to 13 residues. Trimming stripped 4 bases from V and 3 bases from J, with 5 bases between. The germline V gene encodes CDR1 SGHRS and CDR2 YFSETQ. CDR3 sequence (DNA): TGCGCCAGCAGCCCGGACTATAATTCACCCCTCCACTTT. Encoded protein: CASSPDYNSPLHF.

The CDR3 DNA follows: TGTGCCAGCAGTGCCAACAGGGTCGGGACTGAAGCTTTCTTT. This gives the protein CASSANRVGTEAFF. The chain uses TRBV6-1 and TRBJ1-1; tentatively, D is TRBD1 (6 bases). Germline CDR1 is MNHNS and CDR2 is SASEGT. Trimming shortened V by 4 bases and J by 5 bases, and 14 bases separated the two germline ends. CDR3 length: 14 residues.

A word on this clone: Given a far larger clone just one base away, this is likely a sequencing read error. No conserved phenylalanine or tryptophan ends this CDR3, so it is likely a read error. The CDR3: CAIRDPGGYEQYL. Here the CDR3 DNA reads TGTGCCATCAGGGACCCGGGAGGCTACGAGCAGTACCTC. J is TRBJ2-7 and V is TRBV10-3; 7 bases match TRBD2. The germline CDR1 and CDR2 sequences are ENHRY and SYGVKD. The CDR3 runs 13 residues. Germline trimming cut 6 bases from V and 3 bases from J; bases unmatched to any gene: 5.

V gene TRBV5-1 combines with J gene TRBJ2-5; D might be TRBD1 or TRBD2, each matching 5 bases. From germline, CDR1 is SGHRS and CDR2 YFSETQ. This CDR3 has 14 amino acids. V was cut by 4 bases and J by 3 bases, with 13 bases left in between. The CDR3 nucleotides are TGCGCCAGCAGCAGGGGACCGTCAGAAGAGACCCAGTACTTC. It specifies CASSRGPSEETQYF.

The V gene is TRBV6-1, the J gene TRBJ2-7, with 9 bases matching TRBD1. Germline CDR1 MNHNS, CDR2 SASEGT. The ends lost 4 bases at V and 6 bases at J; junction bases unmatched: 10. CDR3 size: 15 residues. In DNA form, the CDR3 reads TGTGCCAGCAGTGGGGGGGGACAGGGATACTCCGAGCAGTACTTC. This encodes CASSGGGQGYSEQYF.

This chain joins TRBV6-1 and TRBJ1-1; 7 bases agree with TRBD1. CDR3 length equals 14 residues. The germline CDR1 and CDR2 sequences are MNHNS and SASEGT. With V trimmed by 6 bases and J by 0 bases, 4 bases remained unmatched. The CDR3 here is CASSRQGMNTEAFF. The CDR3 DNA follows: TGTGCCAGCAGCCGACAGGGCATGAACACTGAAGCTTTCTTT.

The rearrangement joins TRBV30 to TRBJ1-2; 7 nucleotides align to TRBD1. J lost 8 bases, V lost 1 base, and 7 bases had no gene match. The germline V gene encodes CDR1 GTSNPN and CDR2 SVGIG (reference sequence). The CDR3 length is 13 residues. As DNA, the CDR3 is TGTGCCTGGAGTGGGTACAGGGGCCGGGGCTACACCTTC. Translated, it gives CAWSGYRGRGYTF.

This clone was recorded once. The chain links TRBV7-9 to TRBJ2-3; D remains unclear. Germline CDR1 SEHNR, CDR2 FQNEAQ (reference sequence). The length of the CDR3 is 14 residues. V lost 1 base and J lost 7, with 12 bases in between. The CDR3 is CASSLVSSTHTQYF. Written as DNA, the CDR3 is TGTGCCAGCAGCTTAGTTTCTTCTACGCATACGCAGTATTTT.

V gene TRBV6-8 combines with J gene TRBJ2-1, with D possibly TRBD1 on 6 matching bases. Per the germline V gene, CDR1 is MNHGY and CDR2 is SAAAGT. Trimming removed 4 bases from V and 0 bases from J, with 10 bases in between. The CDR3 consists of 15 residues. The CDR3 DNA sequence: TGTGCCAGCAGTTTGCGACAGGACTCCTACAATGAGCAGTTCTTC. Translating gives CASSLRQDSYNEQFF.

The chain employs TRBV4-3 and TRBJ2-3, with TRBD1 matching 9 bases. The CDR3 runs to 18 residues. V trimming: 1 base; J trimming: 7 bases; junction bases outside the gene matches: 15. CDR1 is LGHNA and CDR2 is YSLEER in the germline V gene. DNA of the CDR3: TGCGCCAGCAGCCAAGGGGCCCTCCCGGGACAGGGTTCTCATACGCAGTATTTT. This translates into CASSQGALPGQGSHTQYF.

The chain combines TRBV27 with TRBJ2-7; 11 bases align to TRBD1. This CDR3 region has 15 residues. Unmatched junction bases numbered 7, after V lost 4 bases and J lost 5 bases. CDR1 and CDR2 from the germline V gene are MNHEY and SMNVEV (reference sequence). DNA of the CDR3: TGTGCCAGCAGTTCCGGGACAGGGGGTAGAAACGAGCAGTACTTC. Its translation is CASSSGTGGRNEQYF.

This clone has ten or more counts. In DNA, the CDR3 is TGTGCCAGCAGCTTAGAGTGGGGGCAGTACAATGAGCAGTTCTTC. As protein: CASSLEWGQYNEQFF. The chain employs TRBV7-6 and TRBJ2-1; tentatively, D is TRBD1 (6 bases). This CDR3 comprises 15 residues. The V end lost 1 base, the J end lost 4 bases, and 11 bases lay between the germline ends. Germline V lookup: CDR1 SGHVS, CDR2 FNYEAQ.

V usage is TRBV28 and J usage is TRBJ2-1; 13 bases map to TRBD2. Losses at the gene ends were 5 bases for V and 12 bases for J; bases not matched to a gene: 7. The germline V gene has CDR1 MDHEN and CDR2 SYDVKM. CDR3 length equals 14 residues. CDR3 region: CASSPPGLAGLQFF. In nucleotides, the CDR3 is TGTGCCAGCAGTCCCCCGGGACTAGCGGGGTTGCAGTTCTTC.

The J gene is TRBJ2-6, the V gene TRBV28; D unclear. Deletions cut 6 bases from V and 0 bases from J, with 15 bases between. This CDR3 contains 17 residues. Germline V gene data show CDR1 as MDHEN and CDR2 as SYDVKM. CDR3 in DNA: TGTGCCAGCAGCCCCTCCGCAGGCCTCTCTGGGGCCAACGTCCTGACTTTC. Translation: CASSPSAGLSGANVLTF.

The chain has TRBV28 and TRBJ2-7; D not resolved. The V end was cut by 8 bases, the J end by 2 bases, with 10 bases between. The CDR3 is 12 amino acids. Germline assignment: CDR1 MDHEN and CDR2 SYDVKM. CDR3 DNA: TGTGCCAGCGGTGTTTCAGCCTACGAGCAGTACTTC. It translates to CASGVSAYEQYF.

The chain has TRBV10-1 and TRBJ1-1, with unresolved D. CDR3 length: 13 amino acids. Trimming stripped 0 bases from V and 3 bases from J, with 5 bases between. The germline gives CDR1 WNHNN, CDR2 SYGVQD (reference sequence). This CDR3 reads CASSESWDTEAFF. Written as DNA, the CDR3 is TGCGCCAGCAGTGAGTCATGGGACACTGAAGCTTTCTTT.

V gene TRBV27 combines with J gene TRBJ2-3, with unresolved D. V shed 4 bases and J shed 3 bases, with 11 bases lying between them. Per germline, CDR1 MNHEY and CDR2 SMNVEV (reference sequence). CDR3 length: 14 amino acids. The CDR3, as DNA: TGTGCCAGCAGTTCGGCAGTAAAGACAGATACGCAGTATTTT. Amino acids: CASSSAVKTDTQYF.

As for this clone: The same CDR3 also results from other DNA sequences found in this sample. The V call is TRBV18, the J call TRBJ1-1; TRBD1 agrees at 7 bases. With 5 bases clipped from V and 1 base from J, the junction kept 1 base outside the gene matches. Germline assignment: CDR1 KGHSH and CDR2 LQKENI. The CDR3 sequence is 13 residues long. The CDR3 loop reads CASSGDRNTEAFF. The CDR3, as DNA: TGTGCCAGCTCAGGGGACAGGAACACTGAAGCTTTCTTT.